This TCR beta chain was captured in a study of response to subunit inactivated influenza vaccine. Study-level points and caveats: Only a handful of new T cells, the authors suggested, are recruited with each seasonal influenza vaccination.

In its sample, this clonotype was seen many times. Its antigen is still unknown. TCRdb re-called the RT-PCR reads through MiXCR, storing one row per CDR3 protein. Among around 500,000 distinct CDR3 sequences listed, over 9.5% were seen once. Here the sequenced sample was PBMCs from blood, taken roughly 45 days after vaccination. This receptor was identified in a man in his fifties who received an inactivated influenza vaccine.

The CDR3 bases are TGTGCCAGCAGCTTAGGGTGGCTAGTTAACACCGGGGAGCTGTTTTTT. Translation: CASSLGWLVNTGELFF. The J gene is TRBJ2-2, the V gene TRBV7-2; D ambiguous. Deletions cut 1 base from V and 2 bases from J, with 11 bases between. CDR1 SGHTA and CDR2 FQGNSA come from the germline V gene. This CDR3 has 16 residues.